This entry lists 26 T cell receptor beta chains sequenced from one sample in a study of technical replicates of blood from a handful of donors. Repertoires were generated with immunoSEQ multiplex PCR, while TCRdb's copy carries only in-frame clones and drops some. Of tens of thousands of clones listed, 90% to 97% were seen once; the top ten hold more than 0.35%. The sequenced sample consisted of T cells isolated from PBMCs. The origin of the receptors is a human donor in good health.

The rearrangement joins TRBV11-2 to TRBJ2-2, with D unclear. This CDR3 is 12 amino acids long. Looked up from germline, CDR1 is SGHAT and CDR2 is FQNNGV. Trimming stripped 7 bases from V and 7 bases from J, with 10 bases between. CDR3: CASTSVVGELFF. DNA for the CDR3: TGTGCCAGCACCTCGGTGGTCGGGGAGCTGTTTTTT.

This sequence joins TRBV19 and TRBJ1-1; 10 nucleotides align to TRBD1. Trimming removed 5 bases from V and 8 bases from J; junction bases left unmatched: 8. The CDR3 runs 14 residues. Germline lookup yields CDR1 LNHDA and CDR2 SQIVND (reference sequence). The CDR3 region has the DNA TGTGCCAGTAGTGAAACCGGGACAGGGGACGAAGCTTTCTTT. Protein: CASSETGTGDEAFF. The whole variable domain, remainder taken from reference TRBV19 and TRBJ1-1, is DGGITQSPKYLFRKEGQNVTLSCEQNLNHDAMYWYRQDPGQGLRLIYYSQIVNDFQKGDIAEGYSVSREKKESFPLTVTSAQKNPTAFYLCASSETGTGDEAFFGQGTRLTVV.

V gene TRBV10-3 combines with J gene TRBJ2-7, with TRBD2 identical over 8 bases. CDR3 length equals 15 residues. Germline values: CDR1 ENHRY, CDR2 SYGVKD. The trim removed 1 base at V and 2 bases at J, leaving 4 bases unmatched. CDR3: CAISEYSGDTYEQYF. The CDR3 nucleotides read TGTGCCATCAGTGAGTATAGCGGGGATACCTACGAGCAGTACTTC.

The chain uses TRBV29-1 and TRBJ1-5, with D possibly TRBD1 on 5 matching bases. Germline V gives CDR1 SQVTM, CDR2 ANQGSEA. There are 14 residues in the CDR3. Trimming removed 7 bases from V and 7 bases from J, with 20 bases in between. This CDR3 reads CSAKGASVGQPQHF. CDR3 nucleotide sequence: TGCAGCGCCAAAGGGGCCTCAGTGGGCCAGCCCCAGCATTTT.

The V gene is TRBV10-3, the J gene TRBJ2-3; 12 nucleotides match TRBD2. Trimming at V came to 4 bases and at J to 7 bases, leaving 3 bases not matched to a gene. In germline, CDR1 is ENHRY, CDR2 SYGVKD. This CDR3 contains 14 residues. CDR3 in amino acids: CAISGLAGANTQYF. The CDR3 DNA sequence: TGTGCCATCAGTGGACTAGCGGGAGCGAATACGCAGTATTTT.

This chain links TRBV7-9 with TRBJ1-5, with 7 nucleotides matching TRBD1. The CDR3 has 14 residues. The trim removed 5 bases at V and 9 bases at J, leaving 10 bases unmatched. Per germline, CDR1 SEHNR and CDR2 FQNEAQ (reference sequence). The DNA of the CDR3 is TGTGCCAGCAGCCTAGGACAGGCCTCCACGCCCCAGCATTTT. Translation gives CASSLGQASTPQHF. The complete variable domain, with remaining parts taken from reference TRBV7-9 and TRBJ1-5, reads DTGVSQNPRHKITKRGQNVTFRCDPISEHNRLYWYRQTLGQGPEFLTYFQNEAQLEKSRLLSDRFSAERPKGSFSTLEIQRTEQGDSAMYLCASSLGQASTPQHFGDGTRLSIL.

CDR3 in amino acids: CASSVIQGVGELFF. The CDR3 bases are TGTGCCAGCAGCGTAATCCAGGGTGTCGGGGAGCTGTTTTTT. This rearrangement joins TRBV9 to TRBJ2-2; tentative D call: TRBD1 (5 bases). Germline V gene data show CDR1 as SGDLS and CDR2 as YYNGEE. The V gene lost 1 base and the J gene lost 7 bases, with 11 bases spanning the gap. The CDR3 has 14 amino acids.

The chain uses TRBV5-1 and TRBJ1-1; D gene uncertain. Germline V gene lookup returns CDR1 SGHRS and CDR2 YFSETQ. This CDR3 comprises 14 residues. V was trimmed by 1 base and J by 2 bases, leaving 9 bases between them. In DNA form, the CDR3 reads TGCGCCAGCAGCTTGAGCACAGCCAACACTGAAGCTTTCTTT. It translates to CASSLSTANTEAFF.

The V gene is TRBV2, the J gene TRBJ2-7; D is uncertain. Germline V lookup: CDR1 SNHLY, CDR2 FYNNEI. The V end was cut by 7 bases, the J end by 0 bases, with 10 bases between. CDR3 length equals 13 residues. The CDR3 DNA reads TGTGCCAGCATAGTAAAGAGCTCCTACGAGCAGTACTTC. It codes for CASIVKSSYEQYF.

The V and J genes are TRBV30 and TRBJ1-1; 7 nucleotides agree with TRBD1. The V gene end was trimmed by 1 base and the J gene end by 3 bases; junction bases not matched to a gene: 2. This CDR3 contains 13 residues. The V gene's germline CDR1 is GTSNPN and CDR2 SVGIG (reference sequence). CDR3 residues: CAWSDRGDTEAFF. DNA for the CDR3: TGTGCCTGGAGTGACAGGGGAGACACTGAAGCTTTCTTT.

The chain joins TRBV29-1 to TRBJ1-1; possible D gene TRBD1, 6 bases. Germline CDR1 reads SQVTM; CDR2 reads ANQGSEA. The CDR3 is made up of 14 amino acids. Trimming pared 8 bases from V and 4 bases from J, leaving 20 bases between. CDR3 sequence: CSTLSRGRGTEAFF. The CDR3 nucleotides read TGCAGCACGCTAAGCAGGGGTCGTGGCACTGAAGCTTTCTTT.

CDR3: CASSDQGTYGYTF. In DNA, the CDR3 is TGTGCCAGCAGTGATCAGGGTACCTATGGCTACACCTTC. The chain employs TRBV2 and TRBJ1-2; a possible D gene is TRBD1 (5 bases). The CDR3 is 13 residues long. V lost 3 bases to trimming and J lost 4 bases, with 9 bases between them. In germline, CDR1 is SNHLY, CDR2 FYNNEI.

This sequence joins TRBV9 and TRBJ2-3; D possibly corresponds to TRBD2 (6 bases). The CDR3 has 16 residues. The germline V gene has CDR1 SGDLS and CDR2 YYNGEE. V lost 1 base to trimming and J lost 2 bases, with 14 bases between them. CDR3 sequence reads: CASSVLGGGNTDTQYF. The CDR3 region has the DNA TGTGCCAGCAGCGTACTCGGTGGCGGGAACACAGATACGCAGTATTTT.

J is TRBJ1-2 and V is TRBV29-1, with a possible D match to TRBD1 (5 bases). The CDR3 is 9 residues long. Germline CDR1 is SQVTM and CDR2 is ANQGSEA. The DNA for the CDR3 is TGCAGTCTCGGGGGTGGCTACACCTTC. Its protein is CSLGGGYTF.

The V call is TRBV28, the J call TRBJ2-1; 8 bases line up with TRBD1. The CDR3 consists of 17 residues. Per germline, CDR1 MDHEN and CDR2 SYDVKM. V was pared by 3 bases and J by 6 bases, with 13 bases of the junction left unmatched. This CDR3 reads CASSLVVGQGRPNEQFF. DNA for the CDR3: TGTGCCAGCAGTTTGGTCGTCGGACAGGGAAGGCCCAATGAGCAGTTCTTC.

The rearrangement links TRBV25-1 to TRBJ1-2, with 8 bases fitting TRBD1. There are 13 residues in the CDR3. From germline, CDR1 is MGHDK and CDR2 SYGVNS. Trimming removed 3 bases from V and 8 bases from J; junction bases left unmatched: 5. The CDR3, as DNA: TGTGCCAGCAGTGATTCTACAGGGGGAGGCTACACCTTC. The encoded protein is CASSDSTGGGYTF.

The sample holds one count of this clone. This chain connects TRBV5-1 to TRBJ2-5, with a weak D call TRBD2 (7 bases). Looked up from germline, CDR1 is SGHRS and CDR2 is YFSETQ. The CDR3 covers 16 residues. Between the trimmed V and J ends, which lost 0 bases and 5 bases, there was a span of 17 bases. CDR3 sequence: CASSLGTGGVGETQYF. CDR3 bases: TGCGCCAGCAGCTTGGGAACGGGGGGCGTAGGGGAGACCCAGTACTTC.

The J gene is TRBJ2-1, the V gene TRBV28; 8 bases match TRBD2. This CDR3 has 13 residues. Trimming took 10 bases from V and 1 from J; bases not matched to a gene: 3. CDR1 and CDR2 from the germline V gene are MDHEN and SYDVKM. CDR3 residues: CATIAGSYNEQFF. For the CDR3, the DNA is TGTGCCACAATAGCGGGGTCCTACAATGAGCAGTTCTTC.

This sequence joins TRBV6-6 and TRBJ1-1; no reliable D call. V dropped 0 bases and J dropped 0 bases, with 8 bases sitting between them. The CDR3 totals 15 residues. Germline CDR1 reads MNHNY; CDR2 reads SVGAGI (reference sequence). The CDR3 DNA sequence: TGTGCCAGCAGTTACTCCGGGGTTATGAACACTGAAGCTTTCTTT. Protein product: CASSYSGVMNTEAFF.

The chain joins TRBV6-1 to TRBJ1-5; D possibly corresponds to TRBD1 (5 bases). CDR3 length equals 16 residues. Trimming removed 0 bases from V and 0 bases from J, with 9 bases in between. Germline values: CDR1 MNHNS, CDR2 SASEGT. The CDR3, as DNA: TGTGCCAGCAGTGAAGCTGCAGGGTATAGCAATCAGCCCCAGCATTTT. Encoded protein: CASSEAAGYSNQPQHF.

The chain is built from TRBV20-1 and TRBJ1-1, with D uncertain. Trimming took 3 bases from V and 8 from J, leaving 10 bases between them. The CDR3 spans 11 residues. Germline V CDR1 and CDR2: DFQATT, SNEGSKA (reference sequence). The CDR3 sequence is CSASREREAFF. The CDR3 nucleotides are TGCAGTGCTAGTAGGGAGCGGGAAGCTTTCTTT.

This sequence joins TRBV11-2 and TRBJ2-7; TRBD1 is a possible D gene (6 bases). The CDR3 has 16 amino acids. V gave up 1 base and J gave up 5 bases, with 18 bases separating them. CDR1 and CDR2 from the germline V gene are SGHAT and FQNNGV. The CDR3 nucleotides are TGTGCCAGCAGCTTAGCTTATTCAGGGGTTCTTGACGAGCAGTACTTC. Translation: CASSLAYSGVLDEQYF.

V is TRBV7-9 and J is TRBJ1-2; D is unresolved. This CDR3 comprises 13 residues. Trimming left V 1 base short and J 3 bases short, with 6 bases between. Germline CDR1 and CDR2: SEHNR and FQNEAQ (reference sequence). In DNA form, the CDR3 reads TGTGCCAGCAGCTTAGGCCGGGACTATGGCTACACCTTC. Residues: CASSLGRDYGYTF.

The chain combines TRBV9 with TRBJ2-7; a possible D gene is TRBD2 (5 bases). The CDR3 has 16 residues. Trimming removed 0 bases from V and 2 bases from J, with 15 bases in between. Per germline, CDR1 SGDLS and CDR2 YYNGEE. The CDR3: CASSVAAGADTYEQYF. As DNA, the CDR3 is TGTGCCAGCAGCGTAGCTGCTGGAGCGGATACCTACGAGCAGTACTTC.

J is TRBJ1-1 and V is TRBV30; 7 bases agree with TRBD1. The junction had 5 bases not matched to a gene; V was cut back by 0 bases and J by 7 bases. Germline CDR1 reads GTSNPN; CDR2 reads SVGIG (reference sequence). CDR3 size: 13 residues. The CDR3 loop reads CAWSVGTEIEAFF. The DNA for the CDR3 is TGTGCCTGGAGTGTCGGGACAGAGATTGAAGCTTTCTTT.

The rearrangement uses TRBV7-9 and TRBJ2-7, with TRBD2 as a possible D gene (6 bases). From germline, CDR1 is SEHNR and CDR2 FQNEAQ (reference sequence). V shed 0 bases and J shed 4 bases, with 7 bases lying between them. This CDR3 region has 13 residues. CDR3 amino acids: CASSLAAGYEQYF. The CDR3 DNA reads as TGTGCCAGCAGCTTAGCGGCGGGGTACGAGCAGTACTTC.